This T cell receptor (beta chain) was observed in a study of OX40 agonist ivuxolimab in advanced cancers. For the study at large: The patients' treatment was ivuxolimab, an agonistic anti-OX40 (CD134) antibody. Overall study results and limits: CD4+ and CD8+ blood T cells expanded clonally by week 6 at 0.1 to 3.0 mg/kg. Antigen specificity remained undetermined for the expanded peripheral T cells.

TCRdb's table, derived via immunoSEQ multiplex PCR, lists solely in-frame clones and lacks some. The sample carries some 80,000 clones, approximately 92% recorded once. Remarks on this clone: The antigen remains unidentified.

This CDR3 has 14 residues. V gave up 0 bases and J gave up 1 base, with 7 bases separating them. Germline loops: CDR1 SGHRS, CDR2 YFSETQ. The receptor was derived from an adult with an advanced solid tumor such as melanoma, head and neck, liver or kidney cancer. The starting material was CD4+ or CD8+ T cells sorted from blood, obtained in a trial of the OX40 agonist ivuxolimab. V usage is TRBV5-1 and J usage is TRBJ2-5, with a weak D call TRBD1 (5 bases). The CDR3 protein is CASSLGQGQETQYF. CDR3 DNA: TGCGCCAGCAGCTTGGGGCAGGGCCAAGAGACCCAGTACTTC.